This T cell receptor (beta chain) was sequenced during a study of CD8 T cells in ankylosing spondylitis. TCRdb re-called the 5' RACE reads through MiXCR, storing one row per CDR3 protein. The sample consists of hundreds of thousands of distinct CDR3 sequences, around 11% of them appearing once. V was cut by 5 bases and J by 2 bases, with 6 bases left in between. The CDR3 extends over 11 amino acids. Germline V gene lookup returns CDR1 SQVTM and CDR2 ANQGSEA. With regard to this clonotype: What it recognizes is unknown. A read error may be the cause here, since a much bigger clone is one base away.

Study conclusions and caveats: Reported data indicate significant enrichment of disease-linked clones within matched ankylosing spondylitis synovial fluid. Ankylosing spondylitis blood seemed to carry a telltale TCR beta motif made of under ten highly homologous variants.

This clonotype originated in a male donor with ankylosing spondylitis. This chain links TRBV29-1 with TRBJ1-1; D uncertain. Sequenced: blood, either unsorted or a sorted T cell fraction (not recorded which). CDR3 in DNA: TGCAGCGTTTCCCCCAACACTGAAGCTTTCTTT. As protein: CSVSPNTEAFF. The full variable domain, rest sourced from reference TRBV29-1 and TRBJ1-1, is SAVISQKPSRDICQRGTSLTIQCQVDSQVTMMFWYRQQPGQSLTLIATANQGSEATYESGFVIDKFPISRPNLTFSTLTVSNMSPEDSSIYLCSVSPNTEAFFGQGTRLTVV.